Listed here are 10 T cell receptor beta chains from one sample, sequenced in a study of regulatory T cells in long-lasting Graves disease. Time point of the sample: newly diagnosed GD, antithyroid drugs for less than 3 months. Extracted RNA from PBMCs served as the source of the TCR library. Libraries of TCR beta came from iRepertoire HTBI primers plus Arm-PCR of CDR3 regions. MiXCR was run by TCRdb on the multiplex PCR reads, yielding one entry per CDR3 protein. This sample has more than 450,000 distinct CDR3 sequences, with about a sixth found just once. The same specimen was also included in a second study, on T cells in Graves' hyperthyroidism and ophthalmopathy.

Sequenced material: peripheral blood mononuclear cells (PBMCs), taken at new diagnosis, from a patient treated with antithyroid drugs. The receptors were gathered from a man aged 40-49 years with Graves disease.

This clonotype was observed a few times. The rearrangement joins TRBV12-3 or TRBV12-4 to TRBJ2-5; D unresolved. This CDR3 region has 14 residues. With 2 bases removed from V and 5 bases from J, the gap between germline ends came to 12 bases. The CDR3 region has the DNA TGTGCCAGCAGTTTAACGCGTCATAAGGAGACCCAGTACTTC. As protein: CASSLTRHKETQYF.

This clonotype was detected only a few times. The V and J genes are TRBV12-3 or TRBV12-4 and TRBJ2-7, with TRBD2 matching 9 bases. Losses at the gene ends were 2 bases for V and 4 bases for J; bases not matched to a gene: 6. The CDR3 runs 15 residues. The CDR3 region has the DNA TGTGCCAGCAGTTTAAGAGCGGGAGGAGAGTACGAGCAGTACTTC. Protein product: CASSLRAGGEYEQYF.

This clonotype has more than one count but fewer than ten. The chain carries TRBV18 and TRBJ2-7; 9 positions match TRBD1. J lost 0 bases, V lost 2 bases, and 5 bases had no gene match. Germline assignment: CDR1 KGHSH and CDR2 LQKENI. This CDR3 has 16 amino acids. The CDR3 region has the DNA TGTGCCAGCTCACCAACCGGGACAGGGATCTCCTACGAGCAGTACTTC. It encodes CASSPTGTGISYEQYF.

This clonotype was counted only a few times. The rearrangement uses TRBV7-9 and TRBJ2-2; a weak D match, TRBD1 (7 bases). The V end lost 6 bases, the J end lost 0 bases, and 11 bases lay between the germline ends. CDR1 SEHNR and CDR2 FQNEAQ come from the germline V gene (reference sequence). This CDR3 is built from 15 residues. In DNA form, the CDR3 reads TGTGCCAGCAGTGGGGGGACAGCGAACACCGGGGAGCTGTTTTTT. Translated: CASSGGTANTGELFF.

The chain employs TRBV11-2 and TRBJ2-2; D is unresolved. Germline V lookup: CDR1 SGHAT, CDR2 FQNNGV. The CDR3 consists of 14 residues. V was shortened by 2 bases and J by 3 bases, with 7 bases between the two germline ends. CDR3 sequence reads: CASSLSLDTGELFF. DNA for the CDR3: TGTGCCAGCAGCTTAAGTTTGGACACCGGGGAGCTGTTTTTT.

The sample holds a few counts of this clonotype. The V and J genes are TRBV5-4 and TRBJ2-1; D remains ambiguous. The CDR3 loop spans 16 amino acids. CDR1 is SGHNT, CDR2 YYREEE, per germline (reference sequence). V dropped 4 bases and J dropped 0 bases, with 14 bases sitting between them. The CDR3 nucleotides are TGTGCCAGCAGCGGTCCAGCCGCAAGCTCCTACAATGAGCAGTTCTTC. It yields the protein CASSGPAASSYNEQFF.

This clonotype showed up just a few times. This chain uses TRBV29-1 with TRBJ2-7, with D unresolved. Germline values: CDR1 SQVTM, CDR2 ANQGSEA. The CDR3 is made up of 11 amino acids. V was pared by 7 bases and J by 2 bases, with 9 bases between. The CDR3 region is CSAGWPYEQYF. For the CDR3, the DNA is TGCAGCGCCGGTTGGCCCTACGAGCAGTACTTC.

The table lists this clonotype with many counts. V usage is TRBV9 and J usage is TRBJ2-1; D possibly corresponds to TRBD1 (5 bases). This CDR3 comprises 17 residues. From germline, CDR1 is SGDLS and CDR2 YYNGEE. V gave up 0 bases and J gave up 5 bases, with 18 bases separating them. CDR3 loop: CASSVGLRVEGDNEQFF. DNA of the CDR3: TGTGCCAGCAGCGTAGGTCTGCGCGTCGAAGGGGACAATGAGCAGTTCTTC.

This clonotype was counted ten times or more. As DNA, the CDR3 is TGTGCCAGCAGCCAAGATCCAGGGGACGAGCAGTACTTC. The encoded protein is CASSQDPGDEQYF. This sequence joins TRBV3-1 and TRBJ2-7; TRBD1 is a possible D gene (6 bases). Trimming pared 0 bases from V and 5 bases from J, leaving 8 bases between. This CDR3 comprises 13 residues. The germline V gene has CDR1 LGHDT and CDR2 YNNKEL (reference sequence).

This clonotype was observed many times. The rearrangement joins TRBV5-1 to TRBJ2-3, with unresolved D. Trimming stripped 0 bases from V and 0 bases from J, with 5 bases between. The germline gives CDR1 SGHRS, CDR2 YFSETQ. The CDR3 runs 14 residues. The chain's CDR3 is CASSLGASTDTQYF. The CDR3 region has the DNA TGCGCCAGCAGCTTGGGGGCTAGCACAGATACGCAGTATTTT.